This TCR beta chain was captured in a study of shared clonotypes between healthy human individuals. Turning to the study itself: Each donor's CD4 naive and CD4 memory cells filled three plates apiece, CD8 naive two, and CD8 memory one.

From germline, CDR1 is MGHRA and CDR2 YSYEKL. Trimming took 4 bases from V and 0 from J; bases not matched to a gene: 4. This CDR3 is 15 amino acids long. Execution of the assay was at deep level. Sequencing used immunoSEQ multiplex PCR; TCRdb keeps in-frame clones, though not all of them. The table shows about 2 million clones, with over 85% occurring only once. A single count supports this clone. Its matching antigen is unknown. The study's findings and limits: Clonotype sharing among donors was thought likely to change with sequencing depth.

CD45RO-negative CD8 cells positively selected for CCR7 made up the naive population, which excluded terminally differentiated effector memory CD45RA+ cells. Sample: naive CD8+ T cells sorted from blood. The TCR sequence derives from a man between 18 and 35 years old in good health. This rearrangement joins TRBV4-1 to TRBJ2-7; TRBD2 matches at 9 bases. CDR3 bases: TGCGCCAGCAGCCTAGCGGGGGAGAGCTCCTACGAGCAGTACTTC. Encoded protein: CASSLAGESSYEQYF.